This T cell receptor (beta chain) was sequenced for a study of T cell repertoires in cytomegalovirus infection. Overall study: Both a matching HLA type and CMV infection were indicated by public TCR beta signatures. Overall study results and limits: The cumulative frequency of public TCR beta families distinguished individuals who carried CMV together with the relevant HLA. HLA-C-restricted CMV-specific TCR beta clonotypes were dominant in the ex vivo response.

The table lists this clonotype with many counts. Its antigen is not identified. TCRdb itself ran the reads through MiXCR, one entry per CDR3 protein. This sample has fewer than 250,000 distinct CDR3 sequences, with over 9% found just once. This CDR3 has 13 residues. Germline CDR1 MGHRA, CDR2 YSYEKL. The V end lost 11 bases, the J end lost 2 bases, and 13 bases lay between the germline ends. The clonotype comes from a human donor in good health (CMV status not recorded). Some clones in this sample may be carry-over from other donors' samples. The material sequenced was PBMCs. The chain couples TRBV4-1 to TRBJ1-3; tentative D call: TRBD1 (5 bases). The CDR3 DNA sequence: TGCGCCGTAAAGGGGTCTCCTGGAAACACCATATATTTT. Translated: CAVKGSPGNTIYF.